Detailed here is one T cell receptor (beta chain). The antigen is undetermined. This sample was taken from a study of OX40 agonist ivuxolimab in advanced cancers. The assay was immunoSEQ multiplex PCR, and TCRdb's table has in-frame clones only and misses some. The sample contains tens of thousands of clones, about 88% of which appear only once. Study-wide findings and caveats: In CD8+ T cells, expanded clones were on average more numerous than in CD4+.

This TCR was sampled from an adult with an advanced solid tumor such as melanoma, head and neck, liver or kidney cancer. Source: CD4+ or CD8+ T cells sorted from blood, taken in a trial of the OX40 agonist ivuxolimab.

CDR3 protein: CASSQQGRVYEQYF. The CDR3 coding sequence is TGTGCCAGCAGTCAACAGGGGCGCGTGTACGAGCAGTACTTC. This chain joins TRBV27 and TRBJ2-7; 7 bases match TRBD1. The germline V gene has CDR1 MNHEY and CDR2 SMNVEV (reference sequence). This CDR3 spans 14 amino acids. V shed 5 bases, J shed 4 bases, and the junction held 8 bases outside the gene matches.